These 19 T cell receptor beta chains originate from one sample sequenced in a study of neurological immune-mediated disorders. TCRdb redid the calling of the 5' RACE reads with MiXCR, one entry per CDR3 protein. The sample consists of about 25,000 distinct CDR3 sequences, over 3% of them appearing once. The specimen sequenced was PBMCs. These TCRs come from a woman in her thirties with multiple sclerosis.

This clonotype was recorded at least ten times. The V call is TRBV12-3 or TRBV12-4, the J call TRBJ1-1; the D is unclear. Trimming removed 8 bases at V and 0 bases at J, with 13 bases between. This CDR3 contains 14 residues. CDR3: CASAPAEMNTEAFF. Here the CDR3 DNA reads TGTGCCAGCGCCCCCGCGGAAATGAACACTGAAGCTTTCTTT.

This clonotype came up many times. V usage is TRBV19 and J usage is TRBJ2-5; a weak D match, TRBD2 (6 bases). V lost 3 bases to trimming and J lost 7 bases, with 24 bases between them. Germline CDR1 is LNHDA and CDR2 is SQIVND (reference sequence). The CDR3 runs 17 residues. The CDR3 coding sequence is TGTGCCAGTAGTATCCCCCCCGGACGGGGAGGTAAGACGACCCAGTACTTC. As protein: CASSIPPGRGGKTTQYF.

This clonotype appeared many times. This chain uses TRBV12-3 or TRBV12-4 with TRBJ2-2, with D unresolved. V lost 6 bases and J lost 1, with 9 bases in between. CDR3 length: 14 residues. The CDR3, as DNA: TGTGCCAGCAGCCCTTCCCTGAACACCGGGGAGCTGTTTTTT. This translates into CASSPSLNTGELFF.

This clonotype showed up just a few times. The chain links TRBV20-1 to TRBJ1-5; D is unclear. CDR1 and CDR2 (germline): DFQATT, SNEGSKA (reference sequence). This CDR3 has 13 residues. V dropped 2 bases and J dropped 4 bases, with 9 bases sitting between them. The CDR3 nucleotides read TGCAGTGCTAGAAGAAACGGAAATCAGCCCCAGCATTTT. Encoded protein: CSARRNGNQPQHF.

This clonotype is medium-sized (0.01 to 0.1%) by share. The chain is built from TRBV20-1 and TRBJ2-1; TRBD2 matches at 7 bases. Germline CDR1 and CDR2: DFQATT and SNEGSKA (reference sequence). The CDR3 covers 11 residues. J was trimmed by 6 bases and V by 7 bases; bases with no gene match: 3. Here the CDR3 DNA reads TGCAGTGGACGGGAGGTCAATGAGCAGTTCTTC. Translation gives CSGREVNEQFF.

There are a few counts of this clonotype. The rearrangement uses TRBV5-1 and TRBJ1-2; no firm D call. With 2 bases removed from V and 6 bases from J, the gap between germline ends came to 14 bases. In germline, CDR1 is SGHRS, CDR2 YFSETQ. The CDR3 contains 14 residues. The CDR3 loop is CASSLGKGSDGYTF. The CDR3 nucleotides are TGCGCCAGCAGCTTAGGAAAGGGCAGCGATGGCTACACCTTC.

The table lists this clonotype with many counts. The CDR3 protein is CASSPLVSAYNEQFF. CDR3 DNA: TGTGCCAGCAGCCCACTCGTTTCGGCTTACAATGAGCAGTTCTTC. This chain connects TRBV5-5 to TRBJ2-1; no firm D call. Per the germline V gene, CDR1 is SGHKS and CDR2 is YYEKEE (reference sequence). The CDR3 extends over 15 amino acids. Trimming shortened V by 4 bases and J by 4 bases, and 15 bases separated the two germline ends.

In its sample, this clonotype was seen many times. The chain employs TRBV28 and TRBJ2-5; 7 nucleotides match TRBD1. The trim removed 6 bases at V and 0 bases at J, leaving 7 bases unmatched. Germline loops: CDR1 MDHEN, CDR2 SYDVKM. This CDR3 is built from 15 residues. This CDR3 reads CASSPPGQYQETQYF. CDR3 nucleotides: TGTGCCAGCAGCCCTCCGGGACAGTACCAAGAGACCCAGTACTTC.

This clonotype was counted many times. The J gene is TRBJ2-5, the V gene TRBV7-8; D remains unclear. The CDR3 extends over 14 amino acids. V was cut by 1 base and J by 1 base, with 7 bases left in between. Germline V gene sequence: CDR1 SGHVS, CDR2 FQNEAQ. This CDR3 is CASSLVSSQETQYF. The CDR3 nucleotides are TGTGCCAGCAGCTTAGTTAGCAGCCAAGAGACCCAGTACTTC.

This clonotype has at least ten counts. The chain uses TRBV20-1 and TRBJ1-2, with 7 bases matching TRBD1. CDR1 is DFQATT and CDR2 is SNEGSKA in the germline V gene (reference sequence). This CDR3 region has 13 residues. Trimming took 2 bases from V and 6 from J; bases not matched to a gene: 6. The DNA for the CDR3 is TGCAGTGCTAGACCGACAGGGACACATGGCTACACCTTC. Amino acid sequence: CSARPTGTHGYTF.

This clonotype was seen ten or more times. The gene calls are TRBV7-9 and TRBJ1-2, with TRBD1 identical over 7 bases. V trimming: 6 bases; J trimming: 3 bases; junction bases outside the gene matches: 7. The germline V gene has CDR1 SEHNR and CDR2 FQNEAQ (reference sequence). The length of the CDR3 is 14 residues. The DNA of the CDR3 is TGTGCCAGCAGTGATGGGACAGCTCACTATGGCTACACCTTC. Encoded protein: CASSDGTAHYGYTF.

The sample holds many counts of this clonotype. In nucleotides, the CDR3 is TGTGCCAGCGGACGCGCGGGGGCGAGCACAGATACGCAGTATTTT. Protein: CASGRAGASTDTQYF. The chain couples TRBV6-6 to TRBJ2-3; weak D call: TRBD2 (7 bases). This CDR3 spans 15 amino acids. CDR1 MNHNY and CDR2 SVGAGI come from the germline V gene (reference sequence). V gave up 8 bases and J gave up 0 bases, with 15 bases separating them.

This clonotype was found many times. The rearrangement links TRBV6-2 or TRBV6-3 to TRBJ1-1; D unclear. The germline V gene encodes CDR1 MNHEY and CDR2 SVGEGT. Between the trimmed V and J ends, which lost 4 bases and 1 base, there was a span of 16 bases. The CDR3 runs 16 residues. CDR3 sequence reads: CASSFRGILRNTEAFF. The CDR3 DNA follows: TGTGCCAGCAGTTTTCGAGGGATCTTAAGGAACACTGAAGCTTTCTTT.

This clonotype was counted ten times or more. CDR3 region: CASSPNGGYGYTF. The CDR3 nucleotides read TGTGCCAGCAGCCCGAACGGGGGGTATGGCTACACCTTC. This chain links TRBV3-1 with TRBJ1-2; D possibly corresponds to TRBD1 (5 bases). V was trimmed by 4 bases and J by 5 bases, leaving 11 bases between them. The germline V gene encodes CDR1 LGHDT and CDR2 YNNKEL (reference sequence). This CDR3 is built from 13 residues.

On this clonotype: Being one base from a much bigger clone, this may be a read error. V is TRBV7-2 and J is TRBJ2-3; D is unclear. The CDR3 spans 13 residues. V shed 6 bases and J shed 3 bases, with 10 bases lying between them. Germline V gives CDR1 SGHTA, CDR2 FQGNSA. The CDR3 DNA is TGTGCCAGCAGGAACGAATGGACAGATACGCAGTATTTT. Translation: CASRNEWTDTQYF.

Remarks on this clonotype: Given the absence of the conserved phenylalanine or tryptophan at the CDR3 end, a read error is likely. V and J are TRBV11-3 and TRBJ2-7; D is unresolved. Trimming shortened V by 3 bases and J by 3 bases, and 9 bases separated the two germline ends. The length of the CDR3 is 13 residues. Germline values: CDR1 SGHNT, CDR2 YENEEA. The CDR3 bases are TGTGCCAGCAGCTTCCCAGCCTTCTACGAGCAGTACAAC. Its protein product is CASSFPAFYEQYN.

In this sample, this clonotype turned up many times. This CDR3 is CASSSAQRPGQPQHF. CDR3 DNA sequence: TGTGCCAGCAGTAGTGCGCAGAGACCGGGGCAGCCCCAGCATTTT. The chain employs TRBV6-2 or TRBV6-3 and TRBJ1-5; D not certain. Germline V gene data show CDR1 as MNHEY and CDR2 as SVGEGT. This CDR3 spans 15 amino acids. V lost 5 bases, J lost 7 bases, and 18 bases lay in between.

This clonotype was seen repeatedly, ten times or more. The gene calls are TRBV20-1 and TRBJ2-1, with D tentatively TRBD2 (5 bases). The CDR3 is 13 amino acids. The germline V gene has CDR1 DFQATT and CDR2 SNEGSKA (reference sequence). Trimming shortened V by 4 bases and J by 4 bases, and 11 bases separated the two germline ends. The chain's CDR3 is CSAIGGPYNEQFF. The DNA of the CDR3 is TGCAGTGCTATCGGCGGGCCGTACAATGAGCAGTTCTTC.

Within the sample, this clonotype is medium-sized. This sequence joins TRBV12-3 or TRBV12-4 and TRBJ1-5; perhaps TRBD1 as D (5 bases). The CDR3 consists of 14 residues. The V end was cut by 0 bases, the J end by 2 bases, with 5 bases between. CDR3 sequence (DNA): TGTGCCAGCAGTTTAGCAGGGGGCAATCAGCCCCAGCATTTT. It translates to CASSLAGGNQPQHF.